The 26 T cell receptor beta chains listed next were all sequenced from one sample in a study of cytomegalovirus exposure and HLA in healthy donors (dated by TCRdb to about 2017). Receptor libraries were prepared by the immunoSEQ multiplex PCR assay. This is the immuneACCESS table as TCRdb keeps it, with only in-frame sequences that have V and J called. A part of the clones is gone; compared with another copy, unresolved V genes explain less than half, and the rest is unexplained. The sample records more than 200,000 clones, less than 95% of which are singletons. The ten largest clones add up to 2.5% to 3.5% of the sample. Sample: PBMCs. Receptors originate from a woman in her 30s in good health and CMV-seronegative.

V gene TRBV14 combines with J gene TRBJ2-7, with no clear D. In germline, CDR1 is SGHDN, CDR2 FVKESK. V was trimmed by 0 bases and J by 0 bases, leaving 6 bases between them. This CDR3 region has 14 residues. The CDR3 DNA follows: TGTGCCAGCAGCCAAGATCGGTCCTCCTACGAGCAGTACTTC. Residues: CASSQDRSSYEQYF.

The V call is TRBV29-1, the J call TRBJ1-1; TRBD1 might be the D (6 bases). Trimming shortened V by 1 base and J by 4 bases, and 10 bases separated the two germline ends. CDR1 and CDR2 from the germline V gene are SQVTM and ANQGSEA. The CDR3 runs to 13 residues. CDR3 DNA: TGCAGCGTTGAAGGGGGGGCTGGCACTGAAGCTTTCTTT. It encodes CSVEGGAGTEAFF.

This clone occurred a few times. The chain recombines TRBV30 with TRBJ2-5; TRBD1 matches 8 bases. The V gene end was trimmed by 4 bases and the J gene end by 2 bases; junction bases not matched to a gene: 3. Germline V gives CDR1 GTSNPN, CDR2 SVGIG (reference sequence). The CDR3 covers 13 residues. DNA of the CDR3: TGTGCCTGGAACCGGGACAGGCAAGAGACCCAGTACTTC. Encoded protein: CAWNRDRQETQYF. Looking up the rest from reference TRBV30 and TRBJ2-5 gives the full variable domain: SQTIHQWPATLVQPVGSPLSLECTVEGTSNPNLYWYRQAAGRGLQLLFYSVGIGQISSEVPQNLSASRPQDRQFILSSKKLLLSDSGFYLCAWNRDRQETQYFGPGTRLLVL.

This clone was counted once. J is TRBJ2-7 and V is TRBV7-6; D ambiguous. The CDR3 covers 14 residues. Looked up from germline, CDR1 is SGHVS and CDR2 is FNYEAQ. V gave up 1 base and J gave up 4 bases, with 11 bases separating them. CDR3 protein: CASSLGQPGYEQYF. The DNA of the CDR3 is TGTGCCAGCAGCTTAGGCCAGCCTGGGTACGAGCAGTACTTC. Looking up the rest from reference TRBV7-6 and TRBJ2-7 gives the full variable domain: GAGVSQSPRYKVTKRGQDVALRCDPISGHVSLYWYRQALGQGPEFLTYFNYEAQQDKSGLPNDRFSAERPEGSISTLTIQRTEQRDSAMYRCASSLGQPGYEQYFGPGTRLTVT.

The genes are TRBV11-2 and TRBJ2-4; possibly TRBD1 or TRBD2 for D (5 bases each). The CDR3 is made up of 14 amino acids. CDR1 is SGHAT, CDR2 FQNNGV, per germline. V was clipped by 0 bases and J by 4 bases, with 7 bases between them. The CDR3 loop reads CASSLERGKNIQYF. CDR3 nucleotides: TGTGCCAGCAGCTTAGAGAGGGGAAAAAACATTCAGTACTTC.

This clone was picked up one time. This sequence joins TRBV2 and TRBJ2-7; 11 bases are shared with TRBD2. The V segment lost 8 bases and the J segment 0 bases; nucleotides outside the gene matches: 6. Germline values: CDR1 SNHLY, CDR2 FYNNEI. CDR3 length: 15 amino acids. CDR3: CASAGLAGTSYEQYF. The DNA for the CDR3 is TGTGCCAGCGCCGGACTAGCGGGTACCTCCTACGAGCAGTACTTC.

This clone appeared once. The chain recombines TRBV19 with TRBJ2-4; the match to TRBD2 covers 8 bases. This CDR3 contains 15 residues. Losses at the gene ends were 8 bases for V and 5 bases for J; bases not matched to a gene: 11. CDR1 and CDR2 from the germline V gene are LNHDA and SQIVND (reference sequence). The CDR3 loop is CASLLTGTRENIQYF. The CDR3 DNA reads as TGTGCCAGTCTTCTTACAGGGACTAGGGAAAACATTCAGTACTTC.

The chain carries TRBV2 and TRBJ2-2; D unclear. Germline CDR1 and CDR2: SNHLY and FYNNEI. The length of the CDR3 is 14 residues. Deletions cut 6 bases from V and 7 bases from J, with 15 bases between. DNA of the CDR3: TGTGCCAGCAGCGCAGTCGGGCTTGGCGGGGAGCTGTTTTTT. It specifies CASSAVGLGGELFF.

V is TRBV5-6 and J is TRBJ2-7; 9 nucleotides match TRBD1. Germline CDR1 reads SGHDT; CDR2 reads YYEEEE. After removal of 3 bases from V and 1 base from J, the junction contained 2 bases not matched to a gene. The length of the CDR3 is 14 residues. The CDR3 loop is CASSWGTGSYEQYF. For the CDR3, the DNA is TGTGCCAGCAGCTGGGGGACAGGGTCCTACGAGCAGTACTTC.

The chain has TRBV15 and TRBJ2-7, with a possible D match to TRBD1 (5 bases). Trimming shortened V by 0 bases and J by 3 bases, and 9 bases separated the two germline ends. Looked up from germline, CDR1 is LNHNV and CDR2 is YYDKDF (reference sequence). This CDR3 contains 14 residues. In nucleotides, the CDR3 is TGTGCCACCAGCAGAGACAGGGTTAACTACGAGCAGTACTTC. Protein: CATSRDRVNYEQYF.

This chain joins TRBV25-1 and TRBJ1-3; possible D gene TRBD1, 5 bases. The CDR3 spans 17 residues. V was cut by 5 bases and J by 0 bases, with 17 bases left in between. Germline V lookup: CDR1 MGHDK, CDR2 SYGVNS. The CDR3 sequence: CASSRERGHFSGNTIYF. CDR3 DNA: TGTGCCAGCAGTAGGGAGAGGGGCCATTTCTCTGGAAACACCATATATTTT.

The V and J genes are TRBV9 and TRBJ2-4; no definite D call. V was trimmed by 10 bases and J by 0 bases, leaving 14 bases between them. The CDR3 loop spans 14 amino acids. Germline V CDR1 and CDR2: SGDLS, YYNGEE. Here the CDR3 DNA reads TGTGCCGGACGAGCGAGCATAGCCAAAAACATTCAGTACTTC. Translation gives CAGRASIAKNIQYF.

The chain uses TRBV27 and TRBJ2-7, with no clear D. V gave up 3 bases and J gave up 6 bases, with 6 bases separating them. CDR1 MNHEY and CDR2 SMNVEV come from the germline V gene (reference sequence). The CDR3 runs to 11 residues. This CDR3 reads CASSFAGEQYF. In nucleotides, the CDR3 is TGTGCCAGCAGTTTTGCAGGCGAGCAGTACTTC.

The rearrangement uses TRBV10-1 and TRBJ2-1; TRBD2 aligns across 8 bases. Trimming cost V 4 bases and J 4 bases; bases outside gene matches: 9. The V gene's germline CDR1 is WNHNN and CDR2 SYGVQD (reference sequence). The CDR3 has 16 amino acids. The CDR3 here is CASSGKLADLYNEQFF. The CDR3 region has the DNA TGCGCCAGCAGTGGGAAACTAGCGGACCTATACAATGAGCAGTTCTTC.

The CDR3 loop reads CASSESRGSYNEQFF. As DNA, the CDR3 is TGTGCCAGCAGTGAATCTCGGGGGTCCTACAATGAGCAGTTCTTC. The chain links TRBV6-1 to TRBJ2-1, with D possibly being TRBD2 (6 bases). This CDR3 is 15 amino acids long. Trimming removed 2 bases at V and 1 base at J, with 9 bases between. Germline V gene sequence: CDR1 MNHNS, CDR2 SASEGT.

The J gene is TRBJ1-5, the V gene TRBV19, with unresolved D. The CDR3 is 16 residues long. V was shortened by 3 bases and J by 0 bases, with 12 bases between the two germline ends. Germline CDR1 LNHDA, CDR2 SQIVND (reference sequence). The CDR3 here is CASSISGTYSNQPQHF. The CDR3 DNA reads TGTGCCAGTAGTATTTCTGGCACTTATAGCAATCAGCCCCAGCATTTT. Drawing the rest from reference TRBV19 and TRBJ1-5, the complete variable domain is DGGITQSPKYLFRKEGQNVTLSCEQNLNHDAMYWYRQDPGQGLRLIYYSQIVNDFQKGDIAEGYSVSREKKESFPLTVTSAQKNPTAFYLCASSISGTYSNQPQHFGDGTRLSIL.

This chain uses TRBV11-2 with TRBJ2-5; D possibly corresponds to TRBD2 (6 bases). The V gene's germline CDR1 is SGHAT and CDR2 FQNNGV. With 5 bases removed from V and 3 bases from J, the gap between germline ends came to 22 bases. The CDR3 has 17 residues. CDR3 nucleotide sequence: TGTGCCAGCAGCCTCTCGATCCAGCGGGTGAGGGAAGAGACCCAGTACTTC. It yields the protein CASSLSIQRVREETQYF.

This clone turned up a few times. The V call is TRBV11-3, the J call TRBJ2-7; a weak D match, TRBD2 (5 bases). Germline values: CDR1 SGHNT, CDR2 YENEEA. Trimming stripped 1 base from V and 0 bases from J, with 7 bases between. The CDR3 contains 14 residues. The CDR3, as DNA: TGTGCCAGCAGCTTAGGACGGGGCTCCTACGAGCAGTACTTC. Translated: CASSLGRGSYEQYF.

This chain uses TRBV5-6 with TRBJ1-2; a weak D match, TRBD1 (5 bases). The CDR3 extends over 12 amino acids. CDR1 and CDR2 (germline): SGHDT, YYEEEE. The V gene lost 4 bases and the J gene lost 8 bases, with 12 bases spanning the gap. The chain's CDR3 is CASSGGYVGYTF. CDR3 coding DNA: TGTGCCAGCAGCGGGGGGTACGTGGGCTACACCTTC.

The rearrangement joins TRBV7-2 to TRBJ2-3; TRBD1 agrees at 8 bases. J lost 2 bases, V lost 3 bases, and 1 base had no gene match. Per germline, CDR1 SGHTA and CDR2 FQGNSA. The CDR3 runs to 14 residues. The CDR3 reads CASSLDRATDTQYF. The CDR3 DNA is TGTGCCAGCAGCTTGGACAGGGCCACAGATACGCAGTATTTT.

This clone appeared a few times. The V call is TRBV28, the J call TRBJ2-2, with TRBD2 matching 7 bases. Germline CDR1 is MDHEN and CDR2 is SYDVKM. There are 16 residues in the CDR3. V dropped 4 bases and J dropped 4; count of bases not matched to a gene: 9. The CDR3: CASSWGVAGRTGELFF. Written as DNA, the CDR3 is TGTGCCAGCAGTTGGGGAGTAGCGGGCCGCACCGGGGAGCTGTTTTTT.

The chain uses TRBV7-6 and TRBJ1-4; D is unclear. Per the germline V gene, CDR1 is SGHVS and CDR2 is FNYEAQ. CDR3 length equals 14 residues. Between the trimmed V and J ends, which lost 5 bases and 2 bases, there was a span of 9 bases. The CDR3 DNA reads as TGTGCCAGCAGCGTCAGTAGTACTAATGAAAAACTGTTTTTT. Its protein product is CASSVSSTNEKLFF.

This sequence joins TRBV29-1 and TRBJ1-2; 7 nucleotides line up with TRBD1. CDR3 size: 12 residues. CDR1 SQVTM and CDR2 ANQGSEA come from the germline V gene. V shed 4 bases, J shed 7 bases, and the junction held 6 bases outside the gene matches. The CDR3 here is CSVGGTVIGYTF. CDR3 nucleotide sequence: TGCAGCGTTGGTGGGACAGTGATTGGCTACACCTTC.

The rearrangement joins TRBV4-2 to TRBJ1-4; TRBD1 is a possible D gene (5 bases). This CDR3 region has 16 residues. Germline loops: CDR1 LGHNA, CDR2 YNFKEQ. Trimming pared 1 base from V and 8 bases from J, leaving 17 bases between. The CDR3 DNA reads as TGTGCCAGCAGCCAAGGTCGTGTGGGGGTTGAGGAAAAACTGTTTTTT. It encodes CASSQGRVGVEEKLFF.

CDR3 amino acids: CASSSSPSGGSYNEQFF. The DNA of the CDR3 is TGTGCCAGCAGCTCAAGTCCTAGCGGGGGCTCCTACAATGAGCAGTTCTTC. The chain has TRBV5-4 and TRBJ2-1; 10 bases are a match to TRBD2. Germline V gives CDR1 SGHNT, CDR2 YYREEE (reference sequence). CDR3 length equals 17 residues. Germline trimming cut 3 bases from V and 0 bases from J; bases unmatched to any gene: 6.

V usage is TRBV28 and J usage is TRBJ1-2; D is undetermined. The CDR3 spans 15 residues. The V end was cut by 3 bases, the J end by 6 bases, with 17 bases between. Germline V lookup: CDR1 MDHEN, CDR2 SYDVKM. The CDR3: CASSFQRVLNHGYTF. CDR3 nucleotides: TGTGCCAGCAGTTTCCAAAGGGTCCTAAACCATGGCTACACCTTC.